This T cell receptor beta chain was recorded in a study of identical twins. The germline V gene encodes CDR1 SGHVS and CDR2 FQNEAQ. The CDR3 sequence is 14 residues long. Trimming cost V 3 bases and J 8 bases, with 16 bases left between them. This clonotype was counted between two and nine times. TCRdb fed the 5' RACE reads into MiXCR, producing one record per CDR3 protein. The sample yields roughly 290,000 distinct CDR3 sequences, under 9.5% seen once. This sample also appeared in a second study, on yellow fever vaccine responses in identical twins.

The V and J genes are TRBV7-8 and TRBJ1-2, with a weak D call TRBD1 (5 bases). Specimen: memory (CD45RO+) T cells sorted from blood. This sequence was found in a young woman in good health. The CDR3 spells CASSFNEGKGGYTF. CDR3 sequence (DNA): TGTGCCAGCAGCTTTAATGAGGGGAAGGGGGGCTACACCTTC.